The 22 T cell receptor beta chains listed next were all sequenced from one sample in a study of blood T cell repertoires in COVID-19. Assay: immunoSEQ multiplex PCR; the TCRdb copy retains only in-frame clones and omits some. The top ten hold approximately 6.2% of the sample, which has approximately 200,000 clones, about 86% seen once. What was sequenced was peripheral blood. All receptors come from a man between 60 and 75 years old who had recovered from COVID-19.

The genes are TRBV10-3 and TRBJ2-7; 9 positions match TRBD1. Germline V gene data show CDR1 as ENHRY and CDR2 as SYGVKD. The length of the CDR3 is 15 residues. J was trimmed by 6 bases and V by 0 bases; bases with no gene match: 6. CDR3 nucleotide sequence: TGTGCCATCAGTGAGTCTGGGACAGGGACCATCGAGCAGTACTTC. It translates to CAISESGTGTIEQYF.

V and J are TRBV5-1 and TRBJ1-1; 10 positions match TRBD1. Per the germline V gene, CDR1 is SGHRS and CDR2 is YFSETQ. This CDR3 region has 13 residues. V was pared by 4 bases and J by 7 bases, with 4 bases of the junction left unmatched. The CDR3 DNA reads TGCGCCAGCAGCGAGAGGACAGGGGGTGAAGCTTTCTTT. This gives the protein CASSERTGGEAFF.

The J gene is TRBJ1-4, the V gene TRBV27; possible D gene TRBD1, 5 bases. CDR1 and CDR2 (germline): MNHEY, SMNVEV (reference sequence). This CDR3 comprises 16 residues. V was shortened by 5 bases and J by 4 bases, with 17 bases between the two germline ends. CDR3 DNA: TGTGCCAGCAGTCCCGGGTGGGGCCTCAGTAATGAAAAACTGTTTTTT. Protein sequence: CASSPGWGLSNEKLFF.

This sequence joins TRBV7-2 and TRBJ2-2, with 8 bases fitting TRBD1. This CDR3 spans 16 amino acids. Germline assignment: CDR1 SGHTA and CDR2 FQGNSA. The junction had 8 bases not matched to a gene; V was cut back by 4 bases and J by 4 bases. CDR3: CASSSGGVLVTGELFF. In DNA, the CDR3 is TGTGCCAGCAGCTCAGGGGGCGTATTAGTCACCGGGGAGCTGTTTTTT.

Only a few counts were recorded for this clone. The CDR3 loop reads CASSVGTASNYEQYF. CDR3 coding DNA: TGTGCCAGCAGCGTTGGGACAGCCTCAAACTACGAGCAGTACTTC. The V call is TRBV9, the J call TRBJ2-7; 7 nucleotides line up with TRBD1. This CDR3 is built from 15 residues. The ends lost 2 bases at V and 3 bases at J; junction bases unmatched: 8. Germline V lookup: CDR1 SGDLS, CDR2 YYNGEE.

The rearrangement links TRBV11-3 to TRBJ2-7, with D possibly TRBD2 on 6 matching bases. CDR3 size: 15 residues. Trimming stripped 0 bases from V and 2 bases from J, with 11 bases between. In germline, CDR1 is SGHNT, CDR2 YENEEA. The CDR3 sequence is CASSLDLGGAYEQYF. The CDR3 DNA is TGTGCCAGCAGCTTAGATCTCGGGGGTGCCTACGAGCAGTACTTC.

The gene calls are TRBV10-3 and TRBJ1-2; no firm D call. CDR3 length: 15 amino acids. Per germline, CDR1 ENHRY and CDR2 SYGVKD. V lost 6 bases and J 0 bases, leaving 14 bases between the germline ends. CDR3 sequence (DNA): TGTGCCATCAGACAACAGCTATCACCTAACTATGGCTACACCTTC. Protein: CAIRQQLSPNYGYTF.

This clone was counted a few times. The genes are TRBV28 and TRBJ2-7; TRBD2 is a possible D gene (6 bases). V lost 7 bases and J lost 0, with 16 bases in between. CDR1 and CDR2 (germline): MDHEN, SYDVKM. The CDR3 extends over 15 amino acids. CDR3 loop: CASKMGGTVSYEQYF. The CDR3 region has the DNA TGTGCCAGCAAGATGGGGGGAACGGTCTCCTACGAGCAGTACTTC.

This rearrangement joins TRBV6-5 to TRBJ1-2, with D hard to call. V shed 6 bases and J shed 4 bases, with 12 bases lying between them. Germline loops: CDR1 MNHEY, CDR2 SVGAGI. The CDR3 totals 13 residues. CDR3 bases: TGTGCCAGCAGCCTAGCCGACATCTATGGCTACACCTTC. Protein sequence: CASSLADIYGYTF.

The chain employs TRBV5-5 and TRBJ2-5; a weak D match, TRBD1 (5 bases). Trimming removed 0 bases at V and 5 bases at J, with 17 bases between. This CDR3 spans 16 amino acids. Germline loops: CDR1 SGHKS, CDR2 YYEKEE (reference sequence). As DNA, the CDR3 is TGTGCCAGCAGCTTGGTGGTGGGCAGGGCTGAGGAGACCCAGTACTTC. Translating it yields CASSLVVGRAEETQYF.

The J gene is TRBJ2-3, the V gene TRBV12-5; 8 bases agree with TRBD2. The CDR3 covers 16 residues. J was trimmed by 8 bases and V by 6 bases; bases with no gene match: 16. Germline V gene lookup returns CDR1 LGHNT and CDR2 FRNRAP. The CDR3 reads CASGPVGGGNQGTQYF. CDR3 bases: TGTGCTAGTGGGCCCGTTGGCGGGGGGAATCAGGGTACGCAGTATTTT.

The rearrangement links TRBV6-5 to TRBJ2-4; maybe TRBD2 (6 bases). The CDR3 has 14 amino acids. Germline V gives CDR1 MNHEY, CDR2 SVGAGI. Trimming pared 8 bases from V and 2 bases from J, leaving 13 bases between. As DNA, the CDR3 is TGTGCCAGCTTGGGAGGAGGATCCAAAAACATTCAGTACTTC. It encodes CASLGGGSKNIQYF.

The V gene is TRBV6-4, the J gene TRBJ2-3; 9 nucleotides line up with TRBD2. CDR1 and CDR2 (germline): MRHNA, SNTAGT. Trimming cost V 7 bases and J 0 bases; bases outside gene matches: 17. This CDR3 has 19 amino acids. CDR3 bases: TGTGCCAGCACCAAGGGGCGTAGCGGGGGCAGACCTAGCACAGATACGCAGTATTTT. The encoded protein is CASTKGRSGGRPSTDTQYF.

V gene TRBV30 combines with J gene TRBJ1-6, with D possibly TRBD1 on 5 matching bases. The V and J ends lost 4 bases and 7 bases respectively, with 11 bases between them. The CDR3 is made up of 13 amino acids. The germline CDR1 and CDR2 sequences are GTSNPN and SVGIG (reference sequence). CDR3 sequence: CAWTPGKNSPLHF. Here the CDR3 DNA reads TGTGCCTGGACTCCAGGGAAGAATTCACCCCTCCACTTT.

This CDR3 is CASSVAWAGGRPDTQYF. The CDR3 nucleotides are TGTGCCAGCAGCGTAGCCTGGGCAGGGGGGCGCCCAGATACGCAGTATTTT. The chain combines TRBV9 with TRBJ2-3; D possibly corresponds to TRBD1 (7 bases). The V gene's germline CDR1 is SGDLS and CDR2 YYNGEE. This CDR3 contains 17 residues. V dropped 0 bases and J dropped 4 bases, with 18 bases sitting between them. The entire variable domain, with the rest obtained from reference TRBV9 and TRBJ2-3, is as follows: DSGVTQTPKHLITATGQRVTLRCSPRSGDLSVYWYQQSLDQGLQFLIQYYNGEERAKGNILERFSAQQFPDLHSELNLSSLELGDSALYFCASSVAWAGGRPDTQYFGPGTRLTVL.

Remarks on this clone: Other nucleotide sequences in the sample specify the same CDR3. This chain uses TRBV5-1 with TRBJ1-1; D might be TRBD1 (5 bases). Germline assignment: CDR1 SGHRS and CDR2 YFSETQ. V was trimmed by 0 bases and J by 0 bases, leaving 6 bases between them. The CDR3 spans 14 residues. CDR3 sequence: CASSLDRLNTEAFF. DNA for the CDR3: TGCGCCAGCAGCTTGGACAGGTTGAACACTGAAGCTTTCTTT.

A single count supports this clone. The chain is built from TRBV19 and TRBJ2-7; 11 bases agree with TRBD2. Germline V gene data show CDR1 as LNHDA and CDR2 as SQIVND (reference sequence). Germline trimming cut 3 bases from V and 6 bases from J; bases unmatched to any gene: 7. The CDR3 spans 15 residues. The CDR3 nucleotides read TGTGCCAGTAGTATCTGGGGCCTAGCGGGAGGCGAGCAGTACTTC. Amino acids: CASSIWGLAGGEQYF.

This chain joins TRBV11-3 and TRBJ1-2; D remains unclear. V was cut by 5 bases and J by 1 base, with 8 bases left in between. The germline CDR1 and CDR2 sequences are SGHNT and YENEEA. The CDR3 contains 13 residues. CDR3 sequence reads: CASSMQNNYGYTF. CDR3 nucleotide sequence: TGTGCCAGCAGCATGCAGAATAACTATGGCTACACCTTC. The full variable domain, its missing parts supplied by reference TRBV11-3 and TRBJ1-2, is EAGVVQSPRYKIIEKKQPVAFWCNPISGHNTLYWYLQNLGQGPELLIRYENEEAVDDSQLPKDRFSAERLKGVDSTLKIQPAELGDSAVYLCASSMQNNYGYTFGSGTRLTVV.

This clone was counted a single time. The CDR3 loop reads CASSLERTSTDTQYF. CDR3 sequence (DNA): TGCGCCAGCAGCTTGGAGCGTACTAGCACAGATACGCAGTATTTT. V is TRBV5-1 and J is TRBJ2-3; D is unclear. CDR1 and CDR2 from the germline V gene are SGHRS and YFSETQ. V shed 0 bases and J shed 0 bases, with 8 bases lying between them. CDR3 length equals 15 residues.

The CDR3 is CAWSRGQGGTEAFF. CDR3 bases: TGTGCCTGGAGTAGGGGACAGGGAGGGACTGAAGCTTTCTTT. The chain carries TRBV30 and TRBJ1-1; 9 bases align to TRBD1. CDR3 length: 14 residues. V dropped 2 bases and J dropped 5; count of bases not matched to a gene: 6. Germline V gene sequence: CDR1 GTSNPN, CDR2 SVGIG (reference sequence).

The chain is built from TRBV6-6 and TRBJ2-7, with 10 bases aligning to TRBD1. V lost 5 bases to trimming and J lost 3 bases; unmatched junction nucleotides: 4. The CDR3 runs to 14 residues. Germline V gene lookup returns CDR1 MNHNY and CDR2 SVGAGI (reference sequence). The CDR3 sequence is CASSPGQGSYEQYF. The DNA for the CDR3 is TGTGCCAGCAGTCCGGGACAGGGGAGCTACGAGCAGTACTTC.

The V and J genes are TRBV30 and TRBJ1-2; 7 nucleotides align to TRBD1. Trimming cost V 4 bases and J 7 bases; bases outside gene matches: 6. The CDR3 is made up of 12 amino acids. CDR1 and CDR2 from the germline V gene are GTSNPN and SVGIG (reference sequence). The DNA for the CDR3 is TGTGCCTGGAAACCGCAGGGGGGTGGCTACACCTTC. Encoded protein: CAWKPQGGGYTF.